Below are 21 T cell receptor beta chains sequenced from a single sample in a study of cytomegalovirus exposure and HLA in healthy donors. Produced via immunoSEQ multiplex PCR; TCRdb's table is partial and in-frame only. The data contain 100,000 to 150,000 clones, 85% to 90% of them singletons. What was sequenced was PBMCs. The receptors were gathered from a woman aged 18-29 years in good health and CMV-seronegative.

This chain uses TRBV10-1 with TRBJ2-3, with 8 bases lining up with TRBD2. The ends lost 0 bases at V and 4 bases at J; junction bases unmatched: 9. CDR1 WNHNN and CDR2 SYGVQD come from the germline V gene (reference sequence). The length of the CDR3 is 17 residues. The CDR3 nucleotides read TGCGCCAGCAGTGAGTCGCCCCGGACTAGCTTCCCAGATACGCAGTATTTT. This gives the protein CASSESPRTSFPDTQYF.

V and J are TRBV28 and TRBJ1-1, with a weak D call TRBD1 (5 bases). This CDR3 contains 14 residues. Germline V CDR1 and CDR2: MDHEN, SYDVKM. V lost 9 bases and J 0 bases, leaving 14 bases between the germline ends. The DNA for the CDR3 is TGTGCCAGTAAGACAGACCAATTGAACACTGAAGCTTTCTTT. Residues: CASKTDQLNTEAFF.

The sample holds a few counts of this clone. The rearrangement uses TRBV7-3 and TRBJ1-5; D is perhaps TRBD1 (6 bases). The CDR3 runs to 15 residues. Between the trimmed V and J ends, which lost 1 base and 4 bases, there was a span of 11 bases. Germline CDR1 reads SGHTA; CDR2 reads FQGTGA. CDR3 sequence reads: CASSLNPGDNQPQHF. CDR3 nucleotides: TGTGCCAGCAGCTTAAACCCAGGGGATAATCAGCCCCAGCATTTT.

V and J are TRBV2 and TRBJ2-5, with D unresolved. V gave up 1 base and J gave up 4 bases, with 13 bases separating them. CDR1 is SNHLY and CDR2 is FYNNEI in the germline V gene. The CDR3 contains 15 residues. CDR3 sequence: CASSEEWAGTETQYF. The CDR3 DNA reads TGTGCCAGCAGTGAAGAGTGGGCAGGAACAGAGACCCAGTACTTC.

J is TRBJ2-5 and V is TRBV19; 9 bases line up with TRBD2. Germline V gene sequence: CDR1 LNHDA, CDR2 SQIVND (reference sequence). The CDR3 length is 15 residues. The junction had 10 bases not matched to a gene; V was cut back by 6 bases and J by 5 bases. The CDR3 nucleotides read TGTGCCAGTAGCACCGGGACGGGACTAGCTGAGACCCAGTACTTC. Translation: CASSTGTGLAETQYF.

V is TRBV5-1 and J is TRBJ2-3; weak D call: TRBD1 (5 bases). Per germline, CDR1 SGHRS and CDR2 YFSETQ. V lost 0 bases and J 8 bases, leaving 19 bases between the germline ends. This CDR3 spans 16 amino acids. Written as DNA, the CDR3 is TGCGCCAGCAGCTTGGAGGGCCAGGGTGCCCTCAGTACGCAGTATTTT. This sequence encodes CASSLEGQGALSTQYF.

This rearrangement joins TRBV10-1 to TRBJ1-4; tentative D call: TRBD1 (5 bases). CDR3 length: 13 residues. The V end lost 2 bases, the J end lost 6 bases, and 7 bases lay between the germline ends. Looked up from germline, CDR1 is WNHNN and CDR2 is SYGVQD (reference sequence). The CDR3 loop reads CASSETTDEKLFF. CDR3 coding DNA: TGCGCCAGCAGTGAGACGACAGATGAAAAACTGTTTTTT.

V and J are TRBV27 and TRBJ1-1; D perhaps matches TRBD1 (5 bases). This CDR3 comprises 13 residues. CDR1 is MNHEY and CDR2 is SMNVEV in the germline V gene (reference sequence). V gave up 6 bases and J gave up 5 bases, with 13 bases separating them. CDR3 sequence reads: CASSYTGTTEAFF. The CDR3 nucleotides are TGTGCCAGCAGCTACACAGGTACGACTGAAGCTTTCTTT.

This clone was found a few times. The chain uses TRBV7-9 and TRBJ2-7; the D is unclear. Trimming shortened V by 7 bases and J by 6 bases, and 13 bases separated the two germline ends. CDR1 and CDR2 from the germline V gene are SEHNR and FQNEAQ (reference sequence). This CDR3 has 12 residues. The chain's CDR3 is CASTNAAVEQYF. The CDR3 bases are TGTGCCAGCACCAACGCTGCAGTCGAGCAGTACTTC. The variable domain in full, with the rest retrieved from reference TRBV7-9 and TRBJ2-7, is DTGVSQNPRHKITKRGQNVTFRCDPISEHNRLYWYRQTLGQGPEFLTYFQNEAQLEKSRLLSDRFSAERPKGSFSTLEIQRTEQGDSAMYLCASTNAAVEQYFGPGTRLTVT.

The chain uses TRBV11-2 and TRBJ1-6; D is uncertain. In germline, CDR1 is SGHAT, CDR2 FQNNGV. Trimming removed 2 bases at V and 1 base at J, with 12 bases between. The CDR3 loop spans 17 amino acids. CDR3 bases: TGTGCCAGCAGCTTATCCCCTCTTAGTTCCTATAATTCACCCCTCCACTTT. Translating gives CASSLSPLSSYNSPLHF.

The V call is TRBV2, the J call TRBJ2-5; the D is unclear. From germline, CDR1 is SNHLY and CDR2 FYNNEI. The CDR3 runs to 12 residues. V was shortened by 6 bases and J by 0 bases, with 5 bases between the two germline ends. CDR3 sequence: CASRSNQETQYF. The CDR3 bases are TGTGCCAGCAGGTCTAACCAAGAGACCCAGTACTTC.

The chain carries TRBV5-1 and TRBJ1-5; TRBD1 matches 8 bases. The germline CDR1 and CDR2 sequences are SGHRS and YFSETQ. Trimming cost V 4 bases and J 7 bases; bases outside gene matches: 7. CDR3 size: 14 residues. This CDR3 is CASSEQGVGQPQHF. Here the CDR3 DNA reads TGCGCCAGCAGCGAACAGGGGGTAGGGCAGCCCCAGCATTTT.

The chain joins TRBV29-1 to TRBJ2-3, with 8 bases that match TRBD1. V trimming: 6 bases; J trimming: 4 bases; junction bases outside the gene matches: 6. The germline gives CDR1 SQVTM, CDR2 ANQGSEA. The CDR3 runs to 13 residues. CDR3 in amino acids: CSVRTGRPDTQYF. The CDR3 DNA reads as TGCAGCGTCCGGACAGGGCGCCCAGATACGCAGTATTTT.

CDR3 residues: CASSRGLYNQPQHF. In DNA, the CDR3 is TGTGCCAGCAGTAGGGGACTGTACAATCAGCCCCAGCATTTT. This sequence joins TRBV6-5 and TRBJ1-5, with D tentatively TRBD1 (5 bases). CDR1 and CDR2 (germline): MNHEY, SVGAGI. The CDR3 consists of 14 residues. Deletions cut 5 bases from V and 3 bases from J, with 11 bases between.

In its sample, this clone was seen once. This rearrangement joins TRBV6-1 to TRBJ2-1, with D possibly TRBD2 on 5 matching bases. Germline CDR1 and CDR2: MNHNS and SASEGT. V gave up 3 bases and J gave up 2 bases, with 17 bases separating them. The CDR3 has 17 amino acids. The CDR3 bases are TGTGCCAGCAGTGACGGGAAGTTTATGGTGCCCTACAATGAGCAGTTCTTC. Protein sequence: CASSDGKFMVPYNEQFF.

The chain combines TRBV6-6 with TRBJ1-5; no reliable D call. This CDR3 has 13 amino acids. Germline V gives CDR1 MNHNY, CDR2 SVGAGI (reference sequence). V dropped 4 bases and J dropped 4 bases, with 8 bases sitting between them. The CDR3, as DNA: TGTGCCAGCAGTTTAGGACTAAATCAGCCCCAGCATTTT. It specifies CASSLGLNQPQHF.

The J gene is TRBJ1-5, the V gene TRBV4-2; no clear D. This CDR3 has 16 amino acids. Germline V gene sequence: CDR1 LGHNA, CDR2 YNFKEQ. V shed 0 bases and J shed 0 bases, with 9 bases lying between them. CDR3 protein: CASSQDHGGSNQPQHF. The CDR3 DNA sequence: TGTGCCAGCAGCCAAGATCACGGTGGTAGCAATCAGCCCCAGCATTTT.

This clone was picked up a small number of times. J is TRBJ1-5 and V is TRBV7-8, with a possible D match to TRBD1 (5 bases). Germline values: CDR1 SGHVS, CDR2 FQNEAQ. V lost 5 bases, J lost 7 bases, and 15 bases lay in between. The CDR3 length is 14 residues. The CDR3 sequence: CASSQRGGDQPQHF. CDR3 sequence (DNA): TGTGCCAGCAGCCAACGGGGAGGGGACCAGCCCCAGCATTTT.

This chain links TRBV2 with TRBJ1-2, with 11 bases matching TRBD1. This CDR3 is 14 amino acids long. Trimming took 6 bases from V and 2 from J; bases not matched to a gene: 2. CDR1 and CDR2 from the germline V gene are SNHLY and FYNNEI. CDR3 sequence: CASSRDRGNYGYTF. The CDR3 coding sequence is TGTGCCAGCAGCCGGGACAGGGGGAACTATGGCTACACCTTC.

The chain is built from TRBV10-3 and TRBJ2-3, with 8 bases aligning to TRBD2. V lost 7 bases and J lost 15; bases outside the gene matches: 15. Germline-derived CDR1 and CDR2 are ENHRY and SYGVKD. This CDR3 has 13 residues. The CDR3 sequence: CAITGGVAKGVYF. DNA for the CDR3: TGTGCCATCACGGGGGGGGTGGCCAAAGGGGTCTATTTT.

The J gene is TRBJ1-6, the V gene TRBV7-8; D remains ambiguous. V dropped 4 bases and J dropped 9 bases, with 16 bases sitting between them. The CDR3 covers 15 residues. CDR1 and CDR2 from the germline V gene are SGHVS and FQNEAQ. The CDR3 loop is CASSSTSGVGSPLHF. For the CDR3, the DNA is TGTGCCAGCAGCTCAACGTCAGGCGTGGGTTCACCCCTCCACTTT.